The clone carrying this TCR beta chain occurred many times. Arm-PCR of CDR3 regions and iRepertoire HTBI primers were the basis on which TCR beta libraries were built. TCRdb used MiXCR to reprocess the multiplex PCR reads, holding one entry per CDR3 protein. This table holds hundreds of thousands of distinct CDR3 sequences, roughly 15% found once. The sample belongs to a study of regulatory T cells in long-lasting Graves disease. Described time point: newly diagnosed GD, antithyroid drugs for less than 3 months. Construction of the TCR library relied on RNA isolated from PBMCs. In each case, Graves' disease was diagnosed per American Thyroid Association guidelines. The sequences come from peripheral blood mononuclear cells (PBMCs), collected at new diagnosis, from a patient treated with antithyroid drugs. This clonotype originated in a female donor with Graves disease.

As DNA, the CDR3 is TGTGCCAGCAACCAACTTTCGACAGGGGGCTATGGCTACACCTTC. This translates into CASNQLSTGGYGYTF. This chain joins TRBV6-1 and TRBJ1-2, with 9 bases identical to TRBD1. The ends lost 7 bases at V and 4 bases at J; junction bases unmatched: 10. The germline V gene has CDR1 MNHNS and CDR2 SASEGT. This CDR3 is built from 15 residues.